The 13 T cell receptor beta chains in this list originate from one sample, sequenced in a study of blood T cells in healthy people across ages. A second PCR, run for roughly 7 to 11 cycles, used a sample-barcoded 5' primer plus a J-beta primer mix. One entry per CDR3 protein, called by TCRdb with MiXCR from the 5' RACE reads. The sample holds nearly 800,000 distinct CDR3 sequences, about 56% seen once. The sequencing sample was made of blood. The receptors stem from a middle-aged man in good health.

The CDR3 protein is CASSPHRGPSDEQYF. The CDR3 DNA sequence: TGTGCCAGCAGCCCCCACAGGGGGCCATCCGACGAGCAGTACTTC. J is TRBJ2-7 and V is TRBV12-3 or TRBV12-4; 9 bases agree with TRBD1. CDR3 length: 15 amino acids. V was clipped by 6 bases and J by 5 bases; unmatched bases: 11.

The chain is built from TRBV9 and TRBJ2-6; TRBD1 matches 7 bases. Germline CDR1 and CDR2: SGDLS and YYNGEE. V lost 1 base to trimming and J lost 1 base; unmatched junction nucleotides: 8. This CDR3 is built from 18 residues. The CDR3 coding sequence is TGTGCCAGCAGCGTACGGACAGGTCCCCCATCTGGGGCCAACGTCCTGACTTTC. The encoded protein is CASSVRTGPPSGANVLTF.

The chain couples TRBV12-3 or TRBV12-4 to TRBJ1-2, with D unclear. This CDR3 is 15 amino acids long. V dropped 0 bases and J dropped 8 bases, with 16 bases sitting between them. The DNA of the CDR3 is TGTGCCAGCAGTTTAGCCCCGGCAGGAGCTTACGGCTACACCTTC. The encoded protein is CASSLAPAGAYGYTF.

V is TRBV28 and J is TRBJ2-6; D is undetermined. The CDR3 is made up of 18 amino acids. CDR1 is MDHEN, CDR2 SYDVKM, per germline. V gave up 6 bases and J gave up 0 bases, with 18 bases separating them. The DNA of the CDR3 is TGTGCCAGCAGCCCCCACTCAGGCCAAAGCTCTGGGGCCAACGTCCTGACTTTC. It is translated as CASSPHSGQSSGANVLTF.

This clonotype was observed a handful of times. This chain uses TRBV29-1 with TRBJ1-2; D gene unclear. Germline CDR1 SQVTM, CDR2 ANQGSEA. This CDR3 is built from 15 residues. V was trimmed by 5 bases and J by 5 bases, leaving 21 bases between them. CDR3 DNA: TGCAGCGTTCCCCTCCCGGGGAGGGTTAATTATGGCTACACCTTC. Protein product: CSVPLPGRVNYGYTF.

The genes are TRBV4-3 and TRBJ2-7; D is unresolved. The CDR3 is 15 residues long. The germline V gene has CDR1 LGHNA and CDR2 YSLEER. V shed 1 base and J shed 1 base, with 11 bases lying between them. The chain's CDR3 is CASSQGIEGSYEQYF. The CDR3, as DNA: TGCGCCAGCAGCCAAGGGATTGAAGGGTCCTACGAGCAGTACTTC.

This chain links TRBV20-1 with TRBJ2-1, with D perhaps being TRBD1 or TRBD2 (5 bases each). The length of the CDR3 is 15 residues. Between the trimmed V and J ends, which lost 3 bases and 0 bases, there was a span of 12 bases. Germline-derived CDR1 and CDR2 are DFQATT and SNEGSKA (reference sequence). The CDR3 DNA sequence: TGCAGTGCTAGCGGGGCCCCTAGCTCCTACAATGAGCAGTTCTTC. Translation gives CSASGAPSSYNEQFF.

The genes are TRBV11-2 and TRBJ2-3, with 9 bases lining up with TRBD2. The CDR3 totals 14 residues. The V gene end was trimmed by 6 bases and the J gene end by 2 bases; junction bases not matched to a gene: 3. Germline V gene data show CDR1 as SGHAT and CDR2 as FQNNGV. The chain's CDR3 is CASRTSGYTDTQYF. CDR3 DNA: TGTGCCAGCAGGACTAGCGGATACACAGATACGCAGTATTTT.

J is TRBJ2-7 and V is TRBV6-1, with D possibly being TRBD1 or TRBD2 (5 bases each). V was cut by 5 bases and J by 6 bases, with 11 bases left in between. The CDR3 extends over 12 amino acids. In germline, CDR1 is MNHNS, CDR2 SASEGT. The CDR3, as DNA: TGTGCCAGCAGTTATGCTGGGACCGAGCAGTACTTC. Its translation: CASSYAGTEQYF.

V and J are TRBV6-5 and TRBJ2-1, with D unclear. CDR1 MNHEY and CDR2 SVGAGI come from the germline V gene. Trimming took off 5 bases at V and 5 bases at J, with 13 bases between the two ends. The CDR3 is made up of 14 amino acids. This CDR3 is CASSLGSPNNEQFF. The CDR3 DNA reads TGTGCCAGCAGTCTGGGGTCCCCTAACAATGAGCAGTTCTTC.

The chain recombines TRBV4-3 with TRBJ2-1; the D call may be TRBD1 or TRBD2 (5 bases each). CDR3 length: 17 residues. Trimming took off 2 bases at V and 0 bases at J, with 14 bases between the two ends. The germline gives CDR1 LGHNA, CDR2 YSLEER. The CDR3 sequence: CASSQNTGPSSYNEQFF. Written as DNA, the CDR3 is TGCGCCAGCAGCCAAAATACGGGACCGAGCTCCTACAATGAGCAGTTCTTC.

On this clonotype itself: One end of the junction is discordant with germline, which a read error may explain. V and J are TRBV7-9 and TRBJ2-5; D is ambiguous. The CDR3 runs to 13 residues. Germline CDR1 reads SEHNR; CDR2 reads FQNEAQ (reference sequence). The CDR3 DNA is TGTGTCAGCAGCCCTCGCCCTCTAGAGACCCAGTACTTC. Translation gives CVSSPRPLETQYF.

This chain connects TRBV20-1 to TRBJ2-7; 7 bases line up with TRBD1. The end of the DNA aligns better with TRBJ2-5, so the J call may be wrong. CDR3 length: 15 residues. The germline V gene has CDR1 DFQATT and CDR2 SNEGSKA (reference sequence). CDR3 sequence reads: CSATRRDRSQETQYF. Here the CDR3 DNA reads TGCAGTGCTACCAGACGGGACAGATCGCAGGAGACCCAGTACTTC.